A selection of T cell receptor beta chains follows, all from one sample in a study of blood T cell repertoires in COVID-19. Sequencing was performed with immunoSEQ multiplex PCR; in TCRdb, only in-frame clones are kept and a portion is missing. Found here are 250,000 to 350,000 clones, 84% of them singletons; the top ten hold over 1.3%. Source material: peripheral blood. These receptors came from a human donor with COVID-19, enrolled during active disease. The donor label of this sample is uncertain. Both conserved end residues are trimmed from each CDR3.

v_gene	CDR3aa
TRBV6-5	ASTGGLGQETQY
TRBV19	ASSRGLAGDEQF
TRBV14	ASSQPRRQGPTYNEQF
TRBV19	ASSIASGSSYNEQF
TRBV30	AWTEDSHEAF
TRBV5-4	ASSGTTGNYGYT
TRBV14	ASSPNLGGEKLF
TRBV28	ASSPQVPYNEQF
TRBV11-2	ASSQLRGRNTGELF
TRBV4-3	ASSQAGGRRGNSPLH
TRBV7-3	ASSLTGTGTYEQY
TRBV7-3	ASSPGTSGIADTQY